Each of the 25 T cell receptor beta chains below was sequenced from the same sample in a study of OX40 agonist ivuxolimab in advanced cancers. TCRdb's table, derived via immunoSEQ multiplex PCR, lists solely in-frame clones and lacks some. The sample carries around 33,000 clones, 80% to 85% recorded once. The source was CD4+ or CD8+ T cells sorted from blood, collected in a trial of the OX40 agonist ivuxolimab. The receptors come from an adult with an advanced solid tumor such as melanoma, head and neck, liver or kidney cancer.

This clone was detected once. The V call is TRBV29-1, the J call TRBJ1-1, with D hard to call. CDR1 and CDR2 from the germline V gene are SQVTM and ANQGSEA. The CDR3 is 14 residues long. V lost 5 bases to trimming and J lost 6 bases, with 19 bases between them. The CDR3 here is CSVITNRTPPEAFF. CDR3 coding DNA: TGCAGCGTTATAACGAACCGGACCCCCCCTGAAGCTTTCTTT.

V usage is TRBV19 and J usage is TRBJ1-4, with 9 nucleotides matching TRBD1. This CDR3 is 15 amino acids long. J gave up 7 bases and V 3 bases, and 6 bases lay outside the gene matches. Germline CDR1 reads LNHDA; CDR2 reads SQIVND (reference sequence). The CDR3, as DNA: TGTGCCAGTAGTATTCCCGGGACAGGGACTGAAAAACTGTTTTTT. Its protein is CASSIPGTGTEKLFF.

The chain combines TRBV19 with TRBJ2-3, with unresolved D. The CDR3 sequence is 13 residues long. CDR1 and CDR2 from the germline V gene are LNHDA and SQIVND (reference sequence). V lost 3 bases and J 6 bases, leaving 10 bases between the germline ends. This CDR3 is CASSIGLSDTQYF. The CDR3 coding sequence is TGTGCCAGTAGTATCGGCCTCTCGGATACGCAGTATTTT.

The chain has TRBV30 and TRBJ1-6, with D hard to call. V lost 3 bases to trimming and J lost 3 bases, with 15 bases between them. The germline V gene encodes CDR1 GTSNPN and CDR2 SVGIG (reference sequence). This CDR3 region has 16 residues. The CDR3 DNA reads TGTGCCTGGAGCCATTTGGGGATCGGCTATAATTCACCCCTCCACTTT. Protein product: CAWSHLGIGYNSPLHF.

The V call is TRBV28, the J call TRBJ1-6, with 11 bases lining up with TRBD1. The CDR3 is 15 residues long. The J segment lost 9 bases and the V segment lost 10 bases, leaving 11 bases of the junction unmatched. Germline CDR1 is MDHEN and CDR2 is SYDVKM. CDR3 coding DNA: TGTGCCACCCCAGCTCTCGGGACAGGGGGTTCACCCCTCCACTTT. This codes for CATPALGTGGSPLHF.

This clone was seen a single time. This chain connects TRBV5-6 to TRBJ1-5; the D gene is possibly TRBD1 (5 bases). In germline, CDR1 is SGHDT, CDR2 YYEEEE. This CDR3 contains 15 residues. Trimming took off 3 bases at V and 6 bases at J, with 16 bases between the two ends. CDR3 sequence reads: CASSSAGRVTQPQHF. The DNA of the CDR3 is TGTGCCAGCAGCTCGGCAGGGCGGGTTACTCAGCCCCAGCATTTT.

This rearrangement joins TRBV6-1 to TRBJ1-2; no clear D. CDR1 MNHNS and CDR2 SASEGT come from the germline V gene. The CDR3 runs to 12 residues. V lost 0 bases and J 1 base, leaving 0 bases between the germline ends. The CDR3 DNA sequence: TGTGCCAGCAGTGAAGCTAACTATGGCTACACCTTC. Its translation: CASSEANYGYTF.

The CDR3 sequence is CASSPGLAGGPLGTDTQYF. Written as DNA, the CDR3 is TGCGCCAGCAGCCCTGGACTAGCGGGGGGTCCTCTCGGCACAGATACGCAGTATTTT. The chain recombines TRBV5-1 with TRBJ2-3; TRBD2 matches 14 bases. Germline V gene sequence: CDR1 SGHRS, CDR2 YFSETQ. Trimming cost V 4 bases and J 1 base; bases outside gene matches: 11. CDR3 length: 19 residues.

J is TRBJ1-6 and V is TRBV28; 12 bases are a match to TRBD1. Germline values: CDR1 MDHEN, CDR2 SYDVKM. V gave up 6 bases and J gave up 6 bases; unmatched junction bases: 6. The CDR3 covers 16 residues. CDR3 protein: CASRAGTGGFNSPLHF. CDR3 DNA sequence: TGTGCCAGCAGGGCCGGGACAGGGGGCTTTAATTCACCCCTCCACTTT.

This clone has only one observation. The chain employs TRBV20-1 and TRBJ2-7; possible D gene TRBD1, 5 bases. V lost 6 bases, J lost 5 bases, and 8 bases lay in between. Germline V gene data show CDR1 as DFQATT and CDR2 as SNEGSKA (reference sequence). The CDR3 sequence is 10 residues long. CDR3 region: CSAQGNEQYF. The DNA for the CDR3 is TGCAGTGCGCAGGGAAACGAGCAGTACTTC.

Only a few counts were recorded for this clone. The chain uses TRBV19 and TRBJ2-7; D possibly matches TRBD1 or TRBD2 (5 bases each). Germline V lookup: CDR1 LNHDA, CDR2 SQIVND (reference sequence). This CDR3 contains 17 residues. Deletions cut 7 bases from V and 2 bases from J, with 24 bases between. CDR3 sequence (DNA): TGTGCCAGTACCCATACTCGAACGGACAAGGGACCCTACGAGCAGTACTTC. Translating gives CASTHTRTDKGPYEQYF.

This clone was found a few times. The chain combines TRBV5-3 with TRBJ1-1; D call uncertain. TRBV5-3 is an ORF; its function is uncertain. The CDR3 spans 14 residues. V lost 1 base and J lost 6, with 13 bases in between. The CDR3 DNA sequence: TGTGCCAGAAGCTTGAGACGGACTCTGGCTGAAGCTTTCTTT. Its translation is CARSLRRTLAEAFF.

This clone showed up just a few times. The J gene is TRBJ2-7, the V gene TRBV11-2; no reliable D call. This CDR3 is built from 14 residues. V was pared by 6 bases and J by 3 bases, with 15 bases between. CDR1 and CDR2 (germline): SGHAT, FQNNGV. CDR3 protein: CASSFGSPLYEQYF. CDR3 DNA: TGTGCCAGCAGTTTCGGGTCCCCTCTCTACGAGCAGTACTTC.

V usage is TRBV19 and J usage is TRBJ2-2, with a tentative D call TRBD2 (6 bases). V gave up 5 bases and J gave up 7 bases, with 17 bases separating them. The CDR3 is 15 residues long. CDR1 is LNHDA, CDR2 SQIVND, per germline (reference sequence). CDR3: CASSDAGLRLGELFF. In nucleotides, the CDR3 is TGTGCCAGTAGTGACGCGGGACTGAGACTCGGGGAGCTGTTTTTT.

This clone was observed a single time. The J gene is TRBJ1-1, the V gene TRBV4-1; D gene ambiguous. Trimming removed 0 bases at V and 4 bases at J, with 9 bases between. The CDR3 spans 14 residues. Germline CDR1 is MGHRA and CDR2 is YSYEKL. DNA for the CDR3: TGCGCCAGCAGCCAAGATTCGGGAGTCACTGAAGCTTTCTTT. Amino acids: CASSQDSGVTEAFF.

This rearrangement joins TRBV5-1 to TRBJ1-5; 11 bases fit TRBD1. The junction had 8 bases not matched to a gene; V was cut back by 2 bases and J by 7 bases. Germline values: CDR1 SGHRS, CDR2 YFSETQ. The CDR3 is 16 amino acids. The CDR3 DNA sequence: TGCGCCAGCAGCTTACTTGGACAGGGGGCTGGGCAGCCCCAGCATTTT. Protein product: CASSLLGQGAGQPQHF. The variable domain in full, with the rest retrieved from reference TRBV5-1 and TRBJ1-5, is KAGVTQTPRYLIKTRGQQVTLSCSPISGHRSVSWYQQTPGQGLQFLFEYFSETQRNKGNFPGRFSGRQFSNSRSEMNVSTLELGDSALYLCASSLLGQGAGQPQHFGDGTRLSIL.

Here the CDR3 reads CASSPGTAGEKLFF. CDR3 coding DNA: TGCGCCAGCAGCCCCGGGACTGCGGGGGAAAAACTGTTTTTT. This sequence joins TRBV5-1 and TRBJ1-4, with a weak D call TRBD1 (5 bases). Trimming cost V 4 bases and J 8 bases, with 15 bases left between them. Germline V lookup: CDR1 SGHRS, CDR2 YFSETQ. The CDR3 extends over 14 amino acids. The full variable domain, in which reference TRBV5-1 and TRBJ1-4 provide the parts outside the CDR3, is KAGVTQTPRYLIKTRGQQVTLSCSPISGHRSVSWYQQTPGQGLQFLFEYFSETQRNKGNFPGRFSGRQFSNSRSEMNVSTLELGDSALYLCASSPGTAGEKLFFGSGTQLSVL.

In nucleotides, the CDR3 is TGTGCCAGCAGCAACCGGGACAGGGGCGAGCAGTACTTC. Translation gives CASSNRDRGEQYF. The chain combines TRBV5-6 with TRBJ2-7; 10 positions agree with TRBD1. With V trimmed by 4 bases and J by 6 bases, 4 bases remained unmatched. The CDR3 is 13 residues long. Germline loops: CDR1 SGHDT, CDR2 YYEEEE.

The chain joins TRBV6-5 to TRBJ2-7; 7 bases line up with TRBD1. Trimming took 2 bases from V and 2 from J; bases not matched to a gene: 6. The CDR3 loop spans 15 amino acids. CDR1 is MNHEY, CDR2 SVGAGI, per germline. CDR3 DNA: TGTGCCAGCAGTTACAGGGGGCCTTTAACCTACGAGCAGTACTTC. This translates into CASSYRGPLTYEQYF.

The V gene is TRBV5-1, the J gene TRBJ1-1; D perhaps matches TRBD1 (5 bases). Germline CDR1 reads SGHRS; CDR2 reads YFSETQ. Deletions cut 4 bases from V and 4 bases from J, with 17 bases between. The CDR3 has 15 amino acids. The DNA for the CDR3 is TGCGCCAGCAGCAGCCGGGACCAAAGGGTCACTGAAGCTTTCTTT. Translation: CASSSRDQRVTEAFF.

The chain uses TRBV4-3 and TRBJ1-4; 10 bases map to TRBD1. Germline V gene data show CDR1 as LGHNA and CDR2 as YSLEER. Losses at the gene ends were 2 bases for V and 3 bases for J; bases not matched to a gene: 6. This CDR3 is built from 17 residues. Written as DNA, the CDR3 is TGCGCCAGCAGCCAACGTTCTGGGACAGGGGCTAATGAAAAACTGTTTTTT. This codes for CASSQRSGTGANEKLFF.

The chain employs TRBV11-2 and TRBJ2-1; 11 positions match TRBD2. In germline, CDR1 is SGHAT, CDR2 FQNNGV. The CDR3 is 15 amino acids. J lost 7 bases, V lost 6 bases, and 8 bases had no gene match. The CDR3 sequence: CASSLTSGTWNEQFF. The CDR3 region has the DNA TGTGCCAGCAGTCTGACTAGCGGGACTTGGAATGAGCAGTTCTTC.

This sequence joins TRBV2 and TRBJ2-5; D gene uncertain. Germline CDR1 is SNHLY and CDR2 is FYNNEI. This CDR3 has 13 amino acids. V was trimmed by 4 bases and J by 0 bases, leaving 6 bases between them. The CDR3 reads CASSAAYQETQYF. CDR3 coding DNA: TGTGCCAGCAGTGCGGCGTACCAAGAGACCCAGTACTTC.

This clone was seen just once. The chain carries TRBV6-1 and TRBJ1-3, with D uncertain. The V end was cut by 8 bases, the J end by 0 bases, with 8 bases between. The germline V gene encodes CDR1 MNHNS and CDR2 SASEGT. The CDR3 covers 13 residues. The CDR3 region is CASRSSSGNTIYF. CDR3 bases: TGTGCCAGCCGTTCCAGCTCTGGAAACACCATATATTTT.

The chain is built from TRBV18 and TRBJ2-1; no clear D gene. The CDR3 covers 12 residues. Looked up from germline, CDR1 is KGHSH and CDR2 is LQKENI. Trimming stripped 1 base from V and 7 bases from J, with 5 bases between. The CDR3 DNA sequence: TGTGCCAGCTCACCACTAATAAATGAGCAGTTCTTC. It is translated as CASSPLINEQFF.